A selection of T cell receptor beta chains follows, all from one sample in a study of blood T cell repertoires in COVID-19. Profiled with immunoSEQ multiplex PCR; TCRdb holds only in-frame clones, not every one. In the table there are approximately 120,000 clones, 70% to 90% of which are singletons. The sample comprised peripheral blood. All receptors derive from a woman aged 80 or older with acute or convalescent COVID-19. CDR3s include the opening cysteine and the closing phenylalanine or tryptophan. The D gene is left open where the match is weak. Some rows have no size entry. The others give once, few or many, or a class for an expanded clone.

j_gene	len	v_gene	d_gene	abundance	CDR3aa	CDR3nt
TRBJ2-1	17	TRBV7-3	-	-	CASSPRRGPSGNNEQFF	TGTGCCAGCAGCCCACGCAGGGGGCCTAGCGGGAACAATGAGCAGTTCTTC
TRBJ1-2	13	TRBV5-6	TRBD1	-	CASSWGTDDGYTF	TGTGCCAGCAGCTGGGGGACAGATGATGGCTACACCTTC
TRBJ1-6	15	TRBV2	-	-	CASSAGGGYNSPLHF	TGTGCCAGCAGTGCCGGGGGGGGCTATAATTCACCCCTCCACTTT
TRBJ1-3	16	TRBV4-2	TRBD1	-	CASSQGGQGAGNTIYF	TGTGCCAGCAGCCAAGGGGGACAGGGGGCTGGAAACACCATATATTTT
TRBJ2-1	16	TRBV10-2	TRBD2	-	CASREPSGATYNEQFF	TGCGCCAGCAGGGAACCTAGCGGGGCCACCTACAATGAGCAGTTCTTC
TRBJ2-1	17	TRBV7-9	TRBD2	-	CASRPTSGSPLYNEQFF	TGTGCCAGCAGACCAACTAGCGGGAGTCCCCTCTACAATGAGCAGTTCTTC
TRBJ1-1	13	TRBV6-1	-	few	CASSDPGQYEAFF	TGTGCCAGCAGTGACCCCGGACAGTATGAAGCTTTCTTT
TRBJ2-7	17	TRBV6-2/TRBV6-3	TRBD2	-	CASSYELAEIPTYEQYF	TGTGCCAGCAGTTACGAACTAGCGGAGATACCGACCTACGAGCAGTACTTC
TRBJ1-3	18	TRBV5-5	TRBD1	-	CASSTVPGQGTSGNTIYF	TGTGCCAGCAGCACCGTCCCGGGACAGGGTACCTCTGGAAACACCATATATTTT
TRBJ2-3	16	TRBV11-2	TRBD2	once	CASSFRVAGLDDTQYF	TGTGCCAGCAGCTTTAGGGTAGCGGGCCTGGATGATACGCAGTATTTT
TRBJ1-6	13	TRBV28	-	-	CASSYDLGSPLHF	TGTGCCAGCAGTTATGACCTCGGGTCACCCCTCCACTTT
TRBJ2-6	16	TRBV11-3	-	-	CASSLESGPGANVLTF	TGTGCCAGCAGCTTAGAGTCAGGGCCCGGGGCCAACGTCCTGACTTTC
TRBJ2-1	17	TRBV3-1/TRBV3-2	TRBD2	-	CASSQGRTSGRGNEQFF	TGTGCCAGCAGCCAAGGCCGGACTAGCGGGAGGGGCAATGAGCAGTTCTTC
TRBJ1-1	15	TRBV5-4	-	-	CASSLEERSHTEAFF	TGTGCCAGCAGCCTCGAGGAGAGATCACACACTGAAGCTTTCTTT
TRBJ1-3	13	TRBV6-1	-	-	CASSDEAGNTIYF	TGTGCCAGCAGTGATGAGGCTGGAAACACCATATATTTT
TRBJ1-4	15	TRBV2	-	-	CASSGADSTNEKLFF	TGTGCCAGCAGTGGGGCAGACAGTACTAATGAAAAACTGTTTTTT
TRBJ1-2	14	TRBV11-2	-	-	CASSKPGANYGYTF	TGTGCCAGCAGCAAACCAGGGGCCAACTATGGCTACACCTTC
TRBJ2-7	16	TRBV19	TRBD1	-	CASRSSDTGGQHEQYF	TGTGCCAGTAGGTCATCCGACACAGGGGGCCAACACGAGCAGTACTTC
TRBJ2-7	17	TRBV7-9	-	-	CASSLVGWGHDSYEQYF	TGTGCCAGCAGCTTAGTAGGGTGGGGACACGACTCCTACGAGCAGTACTTC
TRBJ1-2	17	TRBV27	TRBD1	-	CASIKSGSTGGLYGYTF	TGTGCCAGCATCAAGAGCGGCTCGACAGGGGGTCTCTATGGCTACACCTTC
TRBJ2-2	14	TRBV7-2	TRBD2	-	CASSSAGGTGELFF	TGTGCCAGCAGCTCAGCGGGGGGTACCGGGGAGCTGTTTTTT
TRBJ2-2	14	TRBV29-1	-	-	CSVALALYTGELFF	TGCAGCGTTGCACTAGCTTTATACACCGGGGAGCTGTTTTTT
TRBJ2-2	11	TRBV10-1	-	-	CASSPPGELFF	TGCGCCAGCAGTCCTCCGGGAGAGCTGTTTTTT
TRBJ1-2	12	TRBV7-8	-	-	CASSFVGGGYTF	TGTGCCAGCAGCTTCGTCGGGGGGGGCTACACCTTC
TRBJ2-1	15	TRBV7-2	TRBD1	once	CASSLPGQSYNEQFF	TGTGCCAGCAGCTTACCGGGACAGTCCTACAATGAGCAGTTCTTC
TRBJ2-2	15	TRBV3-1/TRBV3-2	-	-	CASSQVHANTGELFF	TGTGCCAGCAGCCAAGTACACGCGAACACCGGGGAGCTGTTTTTT
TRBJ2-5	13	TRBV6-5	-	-	CASRTGSQETQYF	TGTGCCAGCAGAACAGGCAGCCAAGAGACCCAGTACTTC
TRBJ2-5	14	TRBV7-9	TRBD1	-	CASRVTGGQETQYF	TGTGCCAGCAGGGTGACAGGGGGCCAAGAGACCCAGTACTTC
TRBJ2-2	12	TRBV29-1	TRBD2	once	CSEPGGMGELFF	TGCAGCGAACCGGGAGGGATGGGGGAGCTGTTTTTT
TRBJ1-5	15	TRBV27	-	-	CASSARNNSNQPQHF	TGTGCCAGCAGCGCCCGCAACAATAGCAATCAGCCCCAGCATTTT
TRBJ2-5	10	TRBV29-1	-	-	CSVDAKTQYF	TGCAGCGTTGATGCGAAGACCCAGTACTTC
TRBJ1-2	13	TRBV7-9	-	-	CASSLASGNGYTF	TGTGCCAGCAGCTTAGCATCAGGGAATGGCTACACCTTC
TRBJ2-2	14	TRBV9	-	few	CASSVEQGIGELFF	TGTGCCAGCAGCGTAGAACAGGGAATCGGGGAGCTGTTTTTT
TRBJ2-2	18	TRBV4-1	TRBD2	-	CASSQMSLAGGQNGELFF	TGCGCCAGCAGCCAAATGTCCCTCGCGGGGGGGCAGAACGGGGAGCTGTTTTTT
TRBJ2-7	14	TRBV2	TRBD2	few	CASTTSGTSYEQYF	TGTGCCAGCACCACTAGCGGGACCTCATACGAGCAGTACTTC
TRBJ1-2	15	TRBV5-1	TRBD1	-	CASSFAGQGTGGYTF	TGCGCCAGCAGCTTCGCCGGACAGGGGACGGGGGGCTACACCTTC
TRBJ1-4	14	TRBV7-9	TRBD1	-	CASSSGTGDEKLFF	TGTGCCAGCAGCTCCGGGACAGGGGACGAAAAACTGTTTTTT
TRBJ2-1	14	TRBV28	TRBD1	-	CATQDRVTLTEQFF	TGTGCCACCCAGGACAGGGTTACCTTAACGGAGCAGTTCTTC
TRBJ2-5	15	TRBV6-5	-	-	CASSYRGQGGETQYF	TGTGCCAGCAGTTACCGCGGACAGGGAGGGGAGACCCAGTACTTC
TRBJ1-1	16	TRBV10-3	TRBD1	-	CAISPGQGVTNTEAFF	TGTGCCATCAGTCCGGGACAGGGGGTCACGAACACTGAAGCTTTCTTT
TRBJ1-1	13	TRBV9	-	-	CASSAQGDTEAFF	TGTGCCAGCAGCGCCCAGGGCGATACTGAAGCTTTCTTT
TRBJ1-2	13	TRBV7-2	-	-	CASSLRNAPHWTF	TGTGCCAGCAGCTTAAGAAACGCGCCTCACTGGACCTTC
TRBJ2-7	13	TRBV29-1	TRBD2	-	CSARRGGSYEQYF	TGCAGCGCCAGACGCGGGGGATCCTACGAGCAGTACTTC